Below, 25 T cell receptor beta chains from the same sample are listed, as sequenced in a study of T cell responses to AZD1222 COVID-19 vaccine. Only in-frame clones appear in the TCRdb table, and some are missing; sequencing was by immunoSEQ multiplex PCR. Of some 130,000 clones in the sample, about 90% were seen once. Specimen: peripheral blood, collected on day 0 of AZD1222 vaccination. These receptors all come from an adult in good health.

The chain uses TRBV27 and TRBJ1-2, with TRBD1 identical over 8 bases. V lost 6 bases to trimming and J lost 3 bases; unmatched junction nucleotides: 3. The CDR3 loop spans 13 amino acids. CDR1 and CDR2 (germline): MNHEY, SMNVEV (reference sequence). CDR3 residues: CASSLDRDYGYTF. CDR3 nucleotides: TGTGCCAGCAGCCTGGACAGGGACTATGGCTACACCTTC.

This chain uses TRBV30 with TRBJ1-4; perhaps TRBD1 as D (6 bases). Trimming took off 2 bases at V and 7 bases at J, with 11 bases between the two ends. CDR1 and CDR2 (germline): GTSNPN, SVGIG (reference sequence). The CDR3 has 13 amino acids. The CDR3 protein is CAWSPQGVEKLFF. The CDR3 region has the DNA TGTGCCTGGAGTCCACAGGGAGTTGAAAAACTGTTTTTT.

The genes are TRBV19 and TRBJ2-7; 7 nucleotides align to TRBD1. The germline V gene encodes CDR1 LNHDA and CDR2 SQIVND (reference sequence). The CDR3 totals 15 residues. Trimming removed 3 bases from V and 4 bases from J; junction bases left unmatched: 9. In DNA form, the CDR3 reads TGTGCCAGTAGTATCCCCGGACAGGTGGTGTACGAGCAGTACTTC. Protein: CASSIPGQVVYEQYF.

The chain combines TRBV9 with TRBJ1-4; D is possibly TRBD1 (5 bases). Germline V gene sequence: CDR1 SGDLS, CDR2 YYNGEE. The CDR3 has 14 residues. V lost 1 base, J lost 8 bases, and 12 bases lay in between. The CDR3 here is CASSVKGRSEKLFF. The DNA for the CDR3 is TGTGCCAGCAGCGTAAAGGGGAGAAGCGAAAAACTGTTTTTT.

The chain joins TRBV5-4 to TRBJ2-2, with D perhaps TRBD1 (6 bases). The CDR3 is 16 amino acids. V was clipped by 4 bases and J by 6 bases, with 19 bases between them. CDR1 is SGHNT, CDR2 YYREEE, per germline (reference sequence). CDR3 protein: CASSKQGPTLAGELFF. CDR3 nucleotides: TGTGCCAGCAGCAAACAGGGCCCCACTCTAGCCGGGGAGCTGTTTTTT.

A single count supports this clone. CDR3 sequence (DNA): TGTGCCAGCAGTCGAGAACGGTTGAATCAGCCCCAGCATTTT. Protein product: CASSRERLNQPQHF. The gene calls are TRBV2 and TRBJ1-5, with no clear D. Germline V gene data show CDR1 as SNHLY and CDR2 as FYNNEI. This CDR3 contains 14 residues. V was clipped by 5 bases and J by 4 bases, with 12 bases between them.

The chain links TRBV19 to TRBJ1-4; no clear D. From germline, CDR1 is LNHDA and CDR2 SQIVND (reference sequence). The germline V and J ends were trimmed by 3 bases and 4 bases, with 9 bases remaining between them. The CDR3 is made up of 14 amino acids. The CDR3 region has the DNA TGTGCCAGTAGTATGGGCTTCGGTAATGAAAAACTGTTTTTT. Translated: CASSMGFGNEKLFF.

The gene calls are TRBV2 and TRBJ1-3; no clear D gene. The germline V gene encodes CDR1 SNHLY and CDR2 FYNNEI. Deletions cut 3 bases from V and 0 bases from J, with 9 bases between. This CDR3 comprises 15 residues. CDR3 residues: CASSDSGLSGNTIYF. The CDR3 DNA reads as TGTGCCAGCAGTGATTCCGGACTCTCTGGAAACACCATATATTTT.

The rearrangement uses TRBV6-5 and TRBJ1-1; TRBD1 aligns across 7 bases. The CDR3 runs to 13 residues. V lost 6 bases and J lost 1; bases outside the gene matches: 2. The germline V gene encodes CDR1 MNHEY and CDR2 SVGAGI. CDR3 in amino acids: CASRGQPNTEAFF. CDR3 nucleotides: TGTGCCAGCAGGGGACAGCCGAACACTGAAGCTTTCTTT.

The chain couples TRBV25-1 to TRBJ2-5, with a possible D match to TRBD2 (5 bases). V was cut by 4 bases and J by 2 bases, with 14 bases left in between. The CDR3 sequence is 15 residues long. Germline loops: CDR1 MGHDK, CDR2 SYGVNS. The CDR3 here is CASSVSTRWQETQYF. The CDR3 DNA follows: TGTGCCAGCAGTGTGTCCACTAGGTGGCAAGAGACCCAGTACTTC.

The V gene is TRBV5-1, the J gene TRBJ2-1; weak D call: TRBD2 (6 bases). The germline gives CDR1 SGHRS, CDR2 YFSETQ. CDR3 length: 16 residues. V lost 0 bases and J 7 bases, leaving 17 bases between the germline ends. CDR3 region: CASSLDNPGVGNEQFF. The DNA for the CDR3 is TGCGCCAGCAGCTTGGATAATCCGGGAGTAGGAAATGAGCAGTTCTTC. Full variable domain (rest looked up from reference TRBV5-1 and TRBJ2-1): KAGVTQTPRYLIKTRGQQVTLSCSPISGHRSVSWYQQTPGQGLQFLFEYFSETQRNKGNFPGRFSGRQFSNSRSEMNVSTLELGDSALYLCASSLDNPGVGNEQFFGPGTRLTVL.

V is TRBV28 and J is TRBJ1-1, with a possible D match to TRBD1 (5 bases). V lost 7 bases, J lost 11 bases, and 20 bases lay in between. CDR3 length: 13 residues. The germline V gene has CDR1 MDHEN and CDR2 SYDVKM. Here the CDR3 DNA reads TGTGCCAGCACAACGGTGGGGCGCCTGATCGCTTTCTTT. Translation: CASTTVGRLIAFF.

CDR3 sequence reads: CAISPQVGDTQYF. CDR3 sequence (DNA): TGTGCCATCAGTCCCCAGGTGGGAGATACGCAGTATTTT. The chain is built from TRBV10-3 and TRBJ2-3, with D hard to call. Trimming shortened V by 5 bases and J by 5 bases, and 11 bases separated the two germline ends. This CDR3 spans 13 amino acids. CDR1 and CDR2 from the germline V gene are ENHRY and SYGVKD.

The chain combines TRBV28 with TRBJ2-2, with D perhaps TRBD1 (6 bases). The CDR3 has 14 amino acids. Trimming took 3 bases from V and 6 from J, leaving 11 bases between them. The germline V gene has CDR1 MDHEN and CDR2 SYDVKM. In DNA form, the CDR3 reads TGTGCCAGCAGTTTGTCAGGGGTGGCCGGGGAGCTGTTTTTT. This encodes CASSLSGVAGELFF.

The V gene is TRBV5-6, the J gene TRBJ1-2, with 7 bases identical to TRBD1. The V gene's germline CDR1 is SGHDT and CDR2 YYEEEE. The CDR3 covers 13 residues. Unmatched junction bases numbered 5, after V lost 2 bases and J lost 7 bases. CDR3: CASSFGQALGYTF. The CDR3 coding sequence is TGTGCCAGCAGCTTCGGACAGGCCCTTGGCTACACCTTC.

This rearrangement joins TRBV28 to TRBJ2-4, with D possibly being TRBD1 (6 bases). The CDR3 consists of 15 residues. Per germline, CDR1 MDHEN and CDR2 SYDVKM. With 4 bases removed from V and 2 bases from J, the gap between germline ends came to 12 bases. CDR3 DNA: TGTGCCAGCAGTTCTGCACAGGGTCCCAAAAACATTCAGTACTTC. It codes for CASSSAQGPKNIQYF. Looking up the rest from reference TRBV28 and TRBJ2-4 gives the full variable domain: DVKVTQSSRYLVKRTGEKVFLECVQDMDHENMFWYRQDPGLGLRLIYFSYDVKMKEKGDIPEGYSVSREKKERFSLILESASTNQTSMYLCASSSAQGPKNIQYFGAGTRLSVL.

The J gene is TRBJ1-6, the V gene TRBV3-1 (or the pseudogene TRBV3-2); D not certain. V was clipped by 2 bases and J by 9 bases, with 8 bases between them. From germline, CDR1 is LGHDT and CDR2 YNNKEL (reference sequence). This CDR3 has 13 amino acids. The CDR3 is CASSQNLGSPLHF. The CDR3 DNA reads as TGTGCCAGCAGCCAAAATCTGGGTTCACCCCTCCACTTT.

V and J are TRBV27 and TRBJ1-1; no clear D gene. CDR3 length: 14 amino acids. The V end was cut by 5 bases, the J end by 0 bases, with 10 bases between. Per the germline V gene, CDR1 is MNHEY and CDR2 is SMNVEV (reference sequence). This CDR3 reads CASSPALLNTEAFF. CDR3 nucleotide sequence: TGTGCCAGCAGTCCGGCCTTATTGAACACTGAAGCTTTCTTT.

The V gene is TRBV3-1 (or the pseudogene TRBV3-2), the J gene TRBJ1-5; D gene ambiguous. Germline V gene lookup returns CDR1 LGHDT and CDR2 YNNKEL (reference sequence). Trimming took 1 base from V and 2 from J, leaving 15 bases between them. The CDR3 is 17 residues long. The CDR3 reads CASSQGIQRVGNQPQHF. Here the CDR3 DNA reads TGTGCCAGCAGCCAAGGGATCCAGCGCGTCGGCAATCAGCCCCAGCATTTT.

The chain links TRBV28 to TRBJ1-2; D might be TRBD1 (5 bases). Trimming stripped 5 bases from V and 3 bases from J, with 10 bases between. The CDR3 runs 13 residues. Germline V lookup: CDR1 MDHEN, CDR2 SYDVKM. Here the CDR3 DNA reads TGTGCCAGCAGTCTTACAGGATACTATGGCTACACCTTC. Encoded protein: CASSLTGYYGYTF.

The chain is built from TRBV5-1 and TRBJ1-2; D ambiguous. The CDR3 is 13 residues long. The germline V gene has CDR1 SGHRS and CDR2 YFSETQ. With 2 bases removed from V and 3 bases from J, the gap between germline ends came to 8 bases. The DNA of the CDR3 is TGCGCCAGCAGCTTCGCCGGGGACTATGGCTACACCTTC. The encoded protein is CASSFAGDYGYTF.

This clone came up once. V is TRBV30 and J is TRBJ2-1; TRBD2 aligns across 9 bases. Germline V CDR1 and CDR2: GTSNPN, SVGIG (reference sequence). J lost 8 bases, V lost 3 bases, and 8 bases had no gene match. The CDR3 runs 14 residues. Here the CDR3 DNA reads TGTGCCTGGAGCCCCGGGACTAGCATCGATGAGCAGTTCTTC. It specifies CAWSPGTSIDEQFF.

CDR3 sequence: CASSFFGELFF. CDR3 coding DNA: TGTGCCAGCAGTTTTTTTGGGGAGCTGTTTTTT. J is TRBJ2-2 and V is TRBV27; D is unclear. The CDR3 is made up of 11 amino acids. Trimming stripped 3 bases from V and 8 bases from J, with 4 bases between. Germline CDR1 reads MNHEY; CDR2 reads SMNVEV (reference sequence).

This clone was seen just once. CDR3: CASRDPDVYGYTF. The CDR3 coding sequence is TGTGCCAGTCGGGACCCTGATGTCTATGGCTACACCTTC. V usage is TRBV19 and J usage is TRBJ1-2; D perhaps matches TRBD1 (5 bases). The V end was cut by 8 bases, the J end by 4 bases, with 14 bases between. CDR1 LNHDA and CDR2 SQIVND come from the germline V gene (reference sequence). The CDR3 has 13 residues.

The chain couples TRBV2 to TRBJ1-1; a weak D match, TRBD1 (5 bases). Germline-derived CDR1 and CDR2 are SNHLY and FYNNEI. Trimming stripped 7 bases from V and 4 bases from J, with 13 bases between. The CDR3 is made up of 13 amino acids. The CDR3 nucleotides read TGTGCCAGCACCGGGGGATTTGGCACTGAAGCTTTCTTT. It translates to CASTGGFGTEAFF.